This TCR beta chain is from a study of blood T cell repertoires in COVID-19. With 3 bases clipped from V and 0 bases from J, the junction kept 4 bases outside the gene matches. The CDR3 consists of 15 residues. Germline values: CDR1 LGHDT, CDR2 YNNKEL (reference sequence). Profiling relied on immunoSEQ multiplex PCR, and the TCRdb table lists in-frame clones only, not all of them. The sample consists of 150,000 to 200,000 clones, 80% to 85% of them appearing once. The sample consisted of peripheral blood. The clonotype comes from a woman between 65 and 79 years old with COVID-19, enrolled during active disease. V is TRBV3-1 (or the pseudogene TRBV3-2) and J is TRBJ2-7; 8 bases agree with TRBD2. The CDR3 reads CASSQPGTSSYEQYF. The CDR3 DNA sequence: TGTGCCAGCAGCCAGCCCGGGACTAGCTCCTACGAGCAGTACTTC.